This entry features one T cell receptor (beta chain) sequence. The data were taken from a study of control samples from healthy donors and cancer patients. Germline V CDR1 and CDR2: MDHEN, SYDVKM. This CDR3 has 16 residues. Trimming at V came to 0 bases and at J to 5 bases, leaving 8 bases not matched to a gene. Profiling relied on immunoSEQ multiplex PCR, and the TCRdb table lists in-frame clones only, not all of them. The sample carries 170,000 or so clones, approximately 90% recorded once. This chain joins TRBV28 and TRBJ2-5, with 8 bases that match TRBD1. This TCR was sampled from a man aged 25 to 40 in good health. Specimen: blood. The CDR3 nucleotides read TGTGCCAGCAGTTTATGGGGGACAGGCCGGCGGGAGACCCAGTACTTC. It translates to CASSLWGTGRRETQYF.